One sample yielded the 23 T cell receptor beta chains listed below, sequenced in a study of beta chain features in type 1 diabetes. Study-level points and caveats: Shortening of TCRB CDR3s, moderate but significant, appeared in all four CD4+ subsets of Type 1 diabetes patients.

The sequenced template was cDNA made from the entire isolated RNA. Sequenced by immunoSEQ multiplex PCR; TCRdb stores in-frame clones only, minus some. The sample gives about 370,000 clones, over 8.5% of which show up once; roughly 0.6% is in the top ten. For these TCRs, the target antigens are not known. What was sequenced was central memory CD4+ T cells from blood. The receptors were sampled from a man under 40 with type 1 diabetes.

This clone was seen ten or more times. In DNA, the CDR3 is TGTGCCAGCAGCTTAAGTCTGCGGGAGGAGGAGACCCAGTACTTC. It codes for CASSLSLREEETQYF. This chain joins TRBV7-2 and TRBJ2-5, with 8 positions matching TRBD2. The CDR3 has 15 residues. Trimming at V came to 2 bases and at J to 5 bases, leaving 7 bases not matched to a gene. Germline V gene sequence: CDR1 SGHTA, CDR2 FQGNSA.

The rearrangement links TRBV28 to TRBJ2-1, with TRBD2 as a possible D gene (6 bases). Germline-derived CDR1 and CDR2 are MDHEN and SYDVKM. The CDR3 spans 16 residues. Trimming pared 0 bases from V and 7 bases from J, leaving 16 bases between. In DNA form, the CDR3 reads TGTGCCAGCAGTTTATGGTCGGGGGAGGCTGTAAATGAGCAGTTCTTC. Translating it yields CASSLWSGEAVNEQFF.

This clone was counted only a few times. The CDR3 sequence is CASSVGGPTSYNEQFF. The CDR3 DNA reads TGTGCCAGCAGCGTAGGGGGACCCACATCCTACAATGAGCAGTTCTTC. V usage is TRBV9 and J usage is TRBJ2-1; perhaps D is TRBD1 or TRBD2 (5 bases each). This CDR3 has 16 residues. Germline V lookup: CDR1 SGDLS, CDR2 YYNGEE. V was cut by 0 bases and J by 1 base, with 11 bases left in between.

This clone showed up many times. V gene TRBV19 combines with J gene TRBJ1-1; no reliable D call. The CDR3 is made up of 12 amino acids. Trimming took off 7 bases at V and 3 bases at J, with 9 bases between the two ends. In germline, CDR1 is LNHDA, CDR2 SQIVND (reference sequence). The CDR3 protein is CASKGRDTEAFF. The CDR3 DNA is TGTGCCAGTAAGGGTCGGGACACTGAAGCTTTCTTT.

The V and J genes are TRBV5-6 and TRBJ1-5, with 9 bases aligning to TRBD1. The CDR3 contains 14 residues. CDR1 and CDR2 (germline): SGHDT, YYEEEE. Trimming removed 4 bases from V and 2 bases from J; junction bases left unmatched: 1. DNA of the CDR3: TGTGCCAGCAGCCGGACAGGGGGCAATCAGCCCCAGCATTTT. Protein product: CASSRTGGNQPQHF.

The CDR3 bases are TGTGCCAGCAGGCTCGGACAGATCTATGGCTACACCTTC. This translates into CASRLGQIYGYTF. The chain carries TRBV28 and TRBJ1-2, with a possible D match to TRBD1 (6 bases). CDR1 is MDHEN, CDR2 SYDVKM, per germline. V was clipped by 6 bases and J by 4 bases, with 12 bases between them. CDR3 length: 13 amino acids.

The CDR3, as DNA: TGTGCCAGCAGCTTCTATGATGAGCAGTTCTTC. As protein: CASSFYDEQFF. The J gene is TRBJ2-1, the V gene TRBV7-9; D unresolved. Germline lookup yields CDR1 SEHNR and CDR2 FQNEAQ (reference sequence). This CDR3 is built from 11 residues. V was clipped by 3 bases and J by 8 bases, with 5 bases between them. The full variable domain, its missing parts supplied by reference TRBV7-9 and TRBJ2-1, is DTGVSQNPRHKITKRGQNVTFRCDPISEHNRLYWYRQTLGQGPEFLTYFQNEAQLEKSRLLSDRFSAERPKGSFSTLEIQRTEQGDSAMYLCASSFYDEQFFGPGTRLTVL.

This clone was seen only a few times. V gene TRBV28 combines with J gene TRBJ2-3; 9 bases are shared with TRBD1. V trimming: 6 bases; J trimming: 1 base; junction bases outside the gene matches: 2. CDR3 length: 14 residues. Per the germline V gene, CDR1 is MDHEN and CDR2 is SYDVKM. CDR3 protein: CASRTGGGTDTQYF. The CDR3 DNA follows: TGTGCCAGCAGGACAGGGGGAGGCACAGATACGCAGTATTTT.

This clone has a handful of counts. The chain carries TRBV6-4 and TRBJ1-2, with TRBD1 matching 8 bases. CDR1 and CDR2 (germline): MRHNA, SNTAGT. Germline trimming cut 6 bases from V and 8 bases from J; bases unmatched to any gene: 8. The CDR3 consists of 13 residues. The CDR3 bases are TGTGCCAGCAGCTCGACAGGGGAGAAGGGCTACACCTTC. Amino acids: CASSSTGEKGYTF.

This clone has a handful of counts. V and J are TRBV6-5 and TRBJ2-7; no definite D call. Per the germline V gene, CDR1 is MNHEY and CDR2 is SVGAGI. CDR3 length equals 11 residues. Trimming cost V 6 bases and J 3 bases, with 6 bases left between them. CDR3 sequence reads: CASRLDYEQYF. CDR3 nucleotide sequence: TGTGCCAGCAGGTTAGACTACGAGCAGTACTTC.

This rearrangement joins TRBV2 to TRBJ1-5; D is undetermined. The germline V gene has CDR1 SNHLY and CDR2 FYNNEI. The CDR3 is 14 amino acids. Trimming removed 2 bases at V and 1 base at J, with 6 bases between. CDR3 in DNA: TGTGCCAGCAGTGAAATCGACAGCAATCAGCCCCAGCATTTT. Translated: CASSEIDSNQPQHF.

This clone was seen more than once but under ten times. The chain uses TRBV5-1 and TRBJ1-2; tentatively, D is TRBD1 (5 bases). In germline, CDR1 is SGHRS, CDR2 YFSETQ. The CDR3 runs 14 residues. The germline V and J ends were trimmed by 0 bases and 8 bases, with 14 bases remaining between them. The CDR3 is CASSLGQGRDGYTF. CDR3 in DNA: TGCGCCAGCAGCTTGGGGCAGGGACGGGACGGCTACACCTTC.

Only a few counts were recorded for this clone. This chain uses TRBV11-3 with TRBJ2-7; D uncertain. The CDR3 has 13 amino acids. Germline V lookup: CDR1 SGHNT, CDR2 YENEEA. V lost 0 bases to trimming and J lost 6 bases, with 9 bases between them. The DNA of the CDR3 is TGTGCCAGCAGCTTAGACTCTAATCCCGAGCAGTACTTC. Protein product: CASSLDSNPEQYF.

The chain combines TRBV7-9 with TRBJ1-1; TRBD1 matches at 7 bases. The CDR3 has 13 amino acids. J gave up 4 bases and V 4 bases, and 3 bases lay outside the gene matches. Germline V gene lookup returns CDR1 SEHNR and CDR2 FQNEAQ (reference sequence). The DNA for the CDR3 is TGTGCCAGCAGCTGGCAGGGGGGCACTGAAGCTTTCTTT. Its translation is CASSWQGGTEAFF.

The chain combines TRBV2 with TRBJ2-1, with 9 bases identical to TRBD2. Trimming cost V 4 bases and J 4 bases; bases outside gene matches: 11. Germline CDR1 SNHLY, CDR2 FYNNEI. The CDR3 consists of 17 residues. For the CDR3, the DNA is TGTGCCAGCAGTGCCCTTCTTGGCGGGAGGGGTTACAATGAGCAGTTCTTC. Its protein is CASSALLGGRGYNEQFF. Looking up the rest from reference TRBV2 and TRBJ2-1 gives the full variable domain: EPEVTQTPSHQVTQMGQEVILRCVPISNHLYFYWYRQILGQKVEFLVSFYNNEISEKSEIFDDQFSVERPDGSNFTLKIRSTKLEDSAMYFCASSALLGGRGYNEQFFGPGTRLTVL.

This clone was detected a few times. The rearrangement joins TRBV7-2 to TRBJ2-5; D is unclear. CDR1 SGHTA and CDR2 FQGNSA come from the germline V gene. The CDR3 contains 13 residues. The ends were cut back, 4 bases at V and 3 bases at J, with 9 bases in the middle. CDR3 bases: TGTGCCAGCAGCTCGTCAATAAAAGAGACCCAGTACTTC. Translated: CASSSSIKETQYF.

This clone appeared a few times. V and J are TRBV19 and TRBJ1-2; D is ambiguous. Germline CDR1 and CDR2: LNHDA and SQIVND (reference sequence). Trimming stripped 6 bases from V and 2 bases from J, with 7 bases between. The CDR3 consists of 12 residues. CDR3 sequence (DNA): TGTGCCAGTAGCGAATTCAACTATGGCTACACCTTC. It specifies CASSEFNYGYTF. Full variable domain (rest looked up from reference TRBV19 and TRBJ1-2): DGGITQSPKYLFRKEGQNVTLSCEQNLNHDAMYWYRQDPGQGLRLIYYSQIVNDFQKGDIAEGYSVSREKKESFPLTVTSAQKNPTAFYLCASSEFNYGYTFGSGTRLTVV.

The V call is TRBV11-1, the J call TRBJ2-3; D is perhaps TRBD1 (5 bases). CDR1 and CDR2 from the germline V gene are SGHAT and FQDESV (reference sequence). Trimming stripped 5 bases from V and 0 bases from J, with 12 bases between. There are 15 residues in the CDR3. The CDR3 spells CASSDRFASTDTQYF. Here the CDR3 DNA reads TGTGCCAGCAGCGACAGATTCGCTAGCACAGATACGCAGTATTTT. Looking up the rest from reference TRBV11-1 and TRBJ2-3 gives the full variable domain: EAEVAQSPRYKITEKSQAVAFWCDPISGHATLYWYRQILGQGPELLVQFQDESVVDDSQLPKDRFSAERLKGVDSTLKIQPAELGDSAMYLCASSDRFASTDTQYFGPGTRLTVL.

This clone was seen a few times. This CDR3 reads CASSPEGEGQTEAFF. CDR3 coding DNA: TGTGCCAGCAGTCCCGAAGGAGAGGGACAGACGGAAGCTTTCTTT. The V gene is TRBV7-2, the J gene TRBJ1-1; 7 nucleotides match TRBD1. V lost 6 bases to trimming and J lost 8 bases; unmatched junction nucleotides: 15. Per the germline V gene, CDR1 is SGHTA and CDR2 is FQGNSA. This CDR3 region has 15 residues.

Only a few counts were recorded for this clone. In DNA form, the CDR3 reads TGTGCCAGTAGTATTAAGGTCAGGGCCGACAGGGTTCAGCCCCAGCATTTT. It yields the protein CASSIKVRADRVQPQHF. The genes are TRBV19 and TRBJ1-5, with 7 bases aligning to TRBD1. Germline V gene sequence: CDR1 LNHDA, CDR2 SQIVND (reference sequence). V lost 3 bases to trimming and J lost 6 bases; unmatched junction nucleotides: 14. The CDR3 totals 17 residues.

This clone came up a few times. The chain carries TRBV7-2 and TRBJ1-5; no clear D gene. Trimming shortened V by 0 bases and J by 5 bases, and 11 bases separated the two germline ends. Germline values: CDR1 SGHTA, CDR2 FQGNSA. The CDR3 extends over 15 amino acids. The CDR3 reads CASSLAANPYQPQHF. The CDR3 bases are TGTGCCAGCAGCTTAGCGGCCAATCCTTATCAGCCCCAGCATTTT. The full variable domain, its missing parts supplied by reference TRBV7-2 and TRBJ1-5, is GAGVSQSPSNKVTEKGKDVELRCDPISGHTALYWYRQSLGQGLEFLIYFQGNSAPDKSGLPSDRFSAERTGGSVSTLTIQRTQQEDSAVYLCASSLAANPYQPQHFGDGTRLSIL.

The chain couples TRBV28 to TRBJ1-3; D unresolved. This CDR3 has 16 amino acids. Germline CDR1 is MDHEN and CDR2 is SYDVKM. V was cut by 8 bases and J by 0 bases, with 17 bases left in between. The CDR3 sequence is CASYSGDISSGNTIYF. As DNA, the CDR3 is TGTGCCAGCTATTCCGGCGATATATCCTCTGGAAACACCATATATTTT.

The chain has TRBV10-2 and TRBJ2-7, with a possible D match to TRBD1 (6 bases). This CDR3 is built from 14 residues. Trimming shortened V by 6 bases and J by 2 bases, and 14 bases separated the two germline ends. The germline gives CDR1 WSHSY, CDR2 SAAADI. The CDR3, as DNA: TGCGCCAGCAGAGACCCTGGACAGACCTACGAGCAGTACTTC. Protein sequence: CASRDPGQTYEQYF.